Below, 29 T cell receptor beta chains from the same sample are listed, as sequenced in a study of response to subunit inactivated influenza vaccine. TCRdb independently ran MiXCR on the RT-PCR reads; one entry per CDR3 protein. The table lists a few hundred thousand distinct CDR3 sequences, approximately 11% of them singletons. The sequencing here drew on PBMCs from blood, taken 40 to 50 days after vaccination. These receptors all come from a man aged 45 to 65 who received an inactivated influenza vaccine.

The V call is TRBV6-2 or TRBV6-3, the J call TRBJ2-7; 10 bases fit TRBD2. Per the germline V gene, CDR1 is MNHEY and CDR2 is SVGEGT. This CDR3 is built from 16 residues. Trimming removed 2 bases from V and 4 bases from J; junction bases left unmatched: 8. The CDR3 nucleotides read TGTGCCAGCAGTTACCAGAGCGGGAGGGTTTCTTACGAGCAGTACTTC. As protein: CASSYQSGRVSYEQYF.

This clonotype was found a few times. The chain employs TRBV7-9 and TRBJ2-6; 12 positions match TRBD1. This CDR3 contains 17 residues. CDR1 and CDR2 from the germline V gene are SEHNR and FQNEAQ (reference sequence). V gave up 5 bases and J gave up 4 bases; unmatched junction bases: 6. The CDR3 nucleotides are TGTGCCAGCAGCCGGGACAGGGGGCTTGTAGGGGCCAACGTCCTGACTTTC. As protein: CASSRDRGLVGANVLTF.

In DNA form, the CDR3 reads TGTGCCAGCAGCCGTCTTAGCAGGACAGGGGTTTCCTACGAGCAGTACTTC. Protein sequence: CASSRLSRTGVSYEQYF. The chain couples TRBV7-8 to TRBJ2-7, with 9 bases fitting TRBD1. V lost 5 bases, J lost 1 base, and 12 bases stayed unmatched. The CDR3 sequence is 17 residues long. The germline V gene has CDR1 SGHVS and CDR2 FQNEAQ.

This clonotype was seen a handful of times. The chain employs TRBV20-1 and TRBJ2-1; D is unresolved. Germline CDR1 DFQATT, CDR2 SNEGSKA (reference sequence). Trimming pared 1 base from V and 4 bases from J, leaving 14 bases between. The CDR3 has 15 residues. The CDR3 is CSARGPETSYNEQFF. The DNA of the CDR3 is TGCAGTGCTAGAGGCCCCGAGACGTCTTACAATGAGCAGTTCTTC.

This chain connects TRBV6-1 to TRBJ1-1; no reliable D call. This CDR3 has 14 residues. V was shortened by 6 bases and J by 7 bases, with 18 bases between the two germline ends. The germline CDR1 and CDR2 sequences are MNHNS and SASEGT. The CDR3 nucleotides read TGTGCCAGCAGAGAACGGACGGAACATGTTGAAGCTTTCTTT. It encodes CASRERTEHVEAFF.

The chain links TRBV18 to TRBJ2-3; D is undetermined. The germline gives CDR1 KGHSH, CDR2 LQKENI. This CDR3 contains 12 residues. Deletions cut 3 bases from V and 4 bases from J, with 5 bases between. The CDR3 sequence is CASSPIADTQYF. DNA of the CDR3: TGTGCCAGCTCACCTATCGCAGATACGCAGTATTTT.

This rearrangement joins TRBV11-2 to TRBJ2-6, with D uncertain. The CDR3 loop spans 16 amino acids. The V and J ends lost 0 bases and 2 bases respectively, with 8 bases between them. CDR1 and CDR2 (germline): SGHAT, FQNNGV. The chain's CDR3 is CASSLDWAAGANVLTF. The CDR3 DNA follows: TGTGCCAGCAGCTTAGATTGGGCAGCTGGGGCCAACGTCCTGACTTTC.

The genes are TRBV2 and TRBJ2-6; TRBD1 is a possible D gene (6 bases). The CDR3 extends over 15 amino acids. Trimming took off 5 bases at V and 1 base at J, with 9 bases between the two ends. CDR1 and CDR2 from the germline V gene are SNHLY and FYNNEI. CDR3 sequence reads: CASSTGFSGANVLTF. Here the CDR3 DNA reads TGTGCCAGCAGTACAGGGTTTTCTGGGGCCAACGTCCTGACTTTC.

The CDR3 is CASSELAEAYNEQFF. CDR3 bases: TGTGCCAGCAGCGAACTAGCGGAAGCCTACAATGAGCAGTTCTTC. The chain carries TRBV7-2 and TRBJ2-1; 8 bases match TRBD2. Germline V gene sequence: CDR1 SGHTA, CDR2 FQGNSA. The CDR3 runs to 15 residues. V trimming: 5 bases; J trimming: 2 bases; junction bases outside the gene matches: 5.

V and J are TRBV18 and TRBJ2-1; D is tentatively TRBD1 or TRBD2 (6 bases each). Germline V CDR1 and CDR2: KGHSH, LQKENI. This CDR3 has 16 amino acids. V lost 5 bases to trimming and J lost 6 bases, with 20 bases between them. The CDR3 here is CASSGRIRDTANEQFF. CDR3 bases: TGTGCCAGCTCAGGGAGGATCCGGGACACCGCCAATGAGCAGTTCTTC.

This clonotype occurred many times. The rearrangement joins TRBV7-9 to TRBJ2-4; weak D call: TRBD1 (6 bases). The CDR3 has 15 residues. Germline CDR1 and CDR2: SEHNR and FQNEAQ (reference sequence). V lost 5 bases and J lost 8, with 19 bases in between. CDR3 nucleotides: TGTGCCAGCAGCCCACTGACCGGACAGCTAGACATTCAGTACTTC. This gives the protein CASSPLTGQLDIQYF.

The rearrangement joins TRBV28 to TRBJ1-1; 7 bases align to TRBD1. V was pared by 1 base and J by 0 bases, with 2 bases of the junction left unmatched. The CDR3 loop spans 15 amino acids. Germline V gene lookup returns CDR1 MDHEN and CDR2 SYDVKM. The chain's CDR3 is CASSLSDRMNTEAFF. CDR3 coding DNA: TGTGCCAGCAGTTTATCGGACAGGATGAACACTGAAGCTTTCTTT.

V and J are TRBV28 and TRBJ1-1; D is unclear. Germline V gene data show CDR1 as MDHEN and CDR2 as SYDVKM. The germline V and J ends were trimmed by 7 bases and 3 bases, with 21 bases remaining between them. The CDR3 contains 16 residues. The CDR3 reads CASNKSWVSRYTEAFF. The CDR3 DNA sequence: TGTGCCAGCAACAAATCTTGGGTCAGTCGATACACTGAAGCTTTCTTT.

A few counts support this clonotype. This sequence joins TRBV6-2 or TRBV6-3 and TRBJ1-5, with TRBD1 identical over 8 bases. The germline V gene encodes CDR1 MNHEY and CDR2 SVGEGT. V shed 5 bases and J 4 bases; nucleotides not matched to a gene: 7. The CDR3 spans 15 residues. CDR3 DNA sequence: TGTGCCAGCAGTAACCAGGGGGCTTCTAATCAGCCCCAGCATTTT. Translating it yields CASSNQGASNQPQHF.

The chain recombines TRBV7-2 with TRBJ1-6; perhaps TRBD1 as D (6 bases). V lost 2 bases to trimming and J lost 5 bases, with 13 bases between them. Germline V gives CDR1 SGHTA, CDR2 FQGNSA. The CDR3 extends over 16 amino acids. The CDR3 DNA sequence: TGTGCCAGCAGCTTAAGGCAGGGGATAGATAATTCACCCCTCCACTTT. Translated, it gives CASSLRQGIDNSPLHF. Supplemented by reference TRBV7-2 and TRBJ1-6, the full variable domain reads GAGVSQSPSNKVTEKGKDVELRCDPISGHTALYWYRQSLGQGLEFLIYFQGNSAPDKSGLPSDRFSAERTGGSVSTLTIQRTQQEDSAVYLCASSLRQGIDNSPLHFGNGTRLTVT.

The chain employs TRBV20-1 and TRBJ1-4, with D unresolved. The CDR3 loop spans 15 amino acids. Germline-derived CDR1 and CDR2 are DFQATT and SNEGSKA (reference sequence). The germline V and J ends were trimmed by 1 base and 7 bases, with 16 bases remaining between them. The CDR3 sequence is CSARAVWPAPEKLFF. The CDR3 nucleotides read TGCAGTGCTAGAGCTGTCTGGCCAGCGCCTGAAAAACTGTTTTTT.

This chain uses TRBV7-8 with TRBJ2-1; 8 nucleotides match TRBD1. Germline CDR1 is SGHVS and CDR2 is FQNEAQ. The CDR3 runs to 16 residues. V lost 1 base and J lost 6; bases outside the gene matches: 8. Here the CDR3 reads CASSLVGRGHSNEQFF. CDR3 sequence (DNA): TGTGCCAGCAGCTTAGTTGGCAGGGGGCATAGCAATGAGCAGTTCTTC.

The V gene is TRBV20-1, the J gene TRBJ2-7; the D is unclear. This CDR3 spans 13 amino acids. Trimming removed 5 bases from V and 3 bases from J, with 14 bases in between. CDR1 and CDR2 from the germline V gene are DFQATT and SNEGSKA (reference sequence). CDR3 amino acids: CSAPGPLGYEQYF. The CDR3 nucleotides are TGCAGTGCTCCCGGACCATTGGGCTACGAGCAGTACTTC.

The chain recombines TRBV12-3 or TRBV12-4 with TRBJ2-6; 7 bases map to TRBD2. The CDR3 is made up of 13 amino acids. V lost 10 bases and J lost 4; bases outside the gene matches: 4. CDR3: CATGGLGANVLTF. CDR3 DNA sequence: TGTGCCACCGGGGGGTTGGGGGCCAACGTCCTGACTTTC.

In the case of this clonotype: This sequence may be a read error, since a much larger clone differs from it by one base. The CDR3 does not close with the conserved phenylalanine or tryptophan, likely indicating a read error. J is TRBJ2-3 and V is TRBV9; 8 nucleotides align to TRBD2. V was clipped by 7 bases and J by 6 bases; unmatched bases: 7. CDR1 is SGDLS, CDR2 YYNGEE, per germline. The CDR3 is made up of 13 amino acids. The CDR3 loop reads CASGGGPGDTQYY. The CDR3 DNA sequence: TGTGCCAGCGGCGGGGGGCCAGGGGATACGCAGTATTAT.

CDR3 protein: CASSQARFSYEQYF. CDR3 coding DNA: TGTGCCAGCAGCCAAGCCAGGTTTTCCTACGAGCAGTACTTC. The chain couples TRBV3-1 to TRBJ2-7; D ambiguous. V lost 1 base and J 1 base, leaving 8 bases between the germline ends. Looked up from germline, CDR1 is LGHDT and CDR2 is YNNKEL (reference sequence). The CDR3 is 14 amino acids.

The genes are TRBV20-1 and TRBJ2-7, with TRBD2 matching over 9 bases. V lost 6 bases to trimming and J lost 4 bases; unmatched junction nucleotides: 1. Germline V gene data show CDR1 as DFQATT and CDR2 as SNEGSKA (reference sequence). This CDR3 has 11 residues. The CDR3: CSASGRYEQYF. CDR3 in DNA: TGCAGTGCGAGCGGGAGGTACGAGCAGTACTTC.

This clonotype was seen ten or more times. J is TRBJ2-1 and V is TRBV24-1; the match to TRBD2 covers 12 bases. This CDR3 region has 17 residues. The germline V gene has CDR1 KGHDR and CDR2 SFDVKD. J gave up 2 bases and V 3 bases, and 4 bases lay outside the gene matches. The DNA of the CDR3 is TGTGCCACCAGTGATAGGGCTAGCGGGAGGGCCTACAATGAGCAGTTCTTC. Its protein product is CATSDRASGRAYNEQFF.

This clonotype was seen more than once but under ten times. This chain joins TRBV6-4 and TRBJ2-4, with 13 nucleotides matching TRBD2. V trimming: 5 bases; J trimming: 0 bases; junction bases outside the gene matches: 13. The V gene's germline CDR1 is MRHNA and CDR2 SNTAGT. The CDR3 totals 20 residues. CDR3 DNA sequence: TGTGCCAGCAGTCTTCCTGGGACTAGCGGGGATCTTCTAGCCAAAAACATTCAGTACTTC. Protein: CASSLPGTSGDLLAKNIQYF.

CDR3 sequence reads: CSARDTPLRSGIEQYF. The CDR3 coding sequence is TGCAGTGCTAGAGATACCCCCCTCCGCTCGGGGATCGAGCAGTACTTC. The chain recombines TRBV20-1 with TRBJ2-7, with D tentatively TRBD2 (5 bases). Germline V gives CDR1 DFQATT, CDR2 SNEGSKA (reference sequence). V was cut by 0 bases and J by 6 bases, with 21 bases left in between. CDR3 size: 16 residues.

With respect to this clonotype: The missing conserved phenylalanine or tryptophan at the end of this CDR3 makes a read error likely. The chain is built from TRBV7-8 and TRBJ2-5, with no clear D. The germline V gene has CDR1 SGHVS and CDR2 FQNEAQ. The V gene lost 5 bases and the J gene lost 3 bases, with 7 bases spanning the gap. The CDR3 totals 12 residues. CDR3 nucleotide sequence: TGTGCCAGCAGCGCACAAGAAGAGACCCAGTACTCC. Its translation is CASSAQEETQYS.

This clonotype occurred many times. The V and J genes are TRBV7-9 and TRBJ2-2; D is possibly TRBD2 (6 bases). Germline values: CDR1 SEHNR, CDR2 FQNEAQ (reference sequence). Trimming stripped 2 bases from V and 11 bases from J, with 15 bases between. This CDR3 has 14 amino acids. The CDR3 nucleotides read TGTGCCAGCAGCTTATCGGGGGTCAGAAGTGAGCTGTTTTTT. Translated: CASSLSGVRSELFF.

This clonotype has more than one count but fewer than ten. This chain links TRBV20-1 with TRBJ1-2, with TRBD1 identical over 7 bases. With 4 bases clipped from V and 7 bases from J, the junction kept 6 bases outside the gene matches. This CDR3 is built from 12 residues. Looked up from germline, CDR1 is DFQATT and CDR2 is SNEGSKA (reference sequence). The CDR3 coding sequence is TGCAGTGCTACCTCCGGGACAGCTGGCTACACCTTC. This sequence encodes CSATSGTAGYTF.

This clonotype was seen more than once but under ten times. The J gene is TRBJ1-3, the V gene TRBV4-1; TRBD1 is a possible D gene (5 bases). The V and J ends lost 1 base and 1 base respectively, with 11 bases between them. The CDR3 sequence is 16 residues long. Germline CDR1 reads MGHRA; CDR2 reads YSYEKL. This CDR3 reads CASSQAQGGSGNTIYF. CDR3 sequence (DNA): TGCGCCAGCAGCCAAGCCCAGGGAGGGTCTGGAAACACCATATATTTT.